One T cell receptor (beta chain) is described in this entry. Other DNA sequences from this sample encode an identical CDR3 as well. The data were obtained in a study of blood T cell repertoires in COVID-19. The CDR3 spans 16 residues. Germline V gene lookup returns CDR1 SGHNT and CDR2 YYREEE (reference sequence). V shed 0 bases, J shed 1 base, and the junction held 0 bases outside the gene matches. As handled by the study authors: Estimates of nucleated cell counts were drawn from the amplification of reference gene primers. Sequenced by immunoSEQ multiplex PCR; TCRdb stores in-frame clones only, minus some. V, J and clone size derive from that table, while D and trimming were established from the DNA sequence. The sample consists of roughly 250,000 clones, approximately 84% of them appearing once.

Sequencing used peripheral blood. The receptor's source is a human donor in a cohort sampled during active COVID-19. V is TRBV5-4 and J is TRBJ2-2; 10 positions match TRBD2. CDR3 loop: CASSLGLAGNTGELFF. The CDR3 DNA sequence: TGTGCCAGCAGCTTGGGACTAGCGGGGAACACCGGGGAGCTGTTTTTT. The full variable domain, completed using reference TRBV5-4 and TRBJ2-2, is ETGVTQSPTHLIKTRGQQVTLRCSSQSGHNTVSWYQQALGQGPQFIFQYYREEENGRGNFPPRFSGLQFPNYSSELNVNALELDDSALYLCASSLGLAGNTGELFFGEGSRLTVL.